This TCR beta chain was observed in a study of blood T cell repertoires in COVID-19. The V and J ends lost 5 bases and 3 bases, in that order; junction bases with no gene match: 6. The CDR3 sequence is 15 residues long. Germline-derived CDR1 and CDR2 are KGHSH and LQKENI. Sequencing used immunoSEQ multiplex PCR; TCRdb keeps in-frame clones, though not all of them. The sample records roughly 68,000 clones, nearly 90% being singletons. This TCR was sampled from a woman aged 45-65 years with COVID-19, enrolled during active disease. The chain recombines TRBV18 with TRBJ2-5; TRBD1 matches 10 bases. The specimen sequenced was peripheral blood. For the CDR3, the DNA is TGTGCCAGCTCAACGGGACAGGGGAGGGAAGAGACCCAGTACTTC. Translation gives CASSTGQGREETQYF.